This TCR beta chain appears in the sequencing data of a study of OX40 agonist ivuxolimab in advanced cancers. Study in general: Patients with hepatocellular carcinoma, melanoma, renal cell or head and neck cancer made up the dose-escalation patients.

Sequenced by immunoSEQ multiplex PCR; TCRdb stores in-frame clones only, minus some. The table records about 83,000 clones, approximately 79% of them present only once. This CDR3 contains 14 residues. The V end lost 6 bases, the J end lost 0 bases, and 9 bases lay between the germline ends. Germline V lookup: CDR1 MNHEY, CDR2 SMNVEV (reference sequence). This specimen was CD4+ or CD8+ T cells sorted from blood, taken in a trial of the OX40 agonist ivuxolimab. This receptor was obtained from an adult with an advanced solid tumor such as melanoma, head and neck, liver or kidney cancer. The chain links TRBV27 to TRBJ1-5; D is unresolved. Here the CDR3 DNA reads TGTGCCAGCAGGCTCAGTAGTAGCAATCAGCCCCAGCATTTT. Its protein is CASRLSSSNQPQHF.